These 5 T cell receptor beta chains came from one sample sequenced in a study of blood T cell repertoires in COVID-19. The method was immunoSEQ multiplex PCR; TCRdb's version includes in-frame clones alone and lacks a portion of them. Among about 29,000 clones listed, 89% were seen once. The sample consisted of peripheral blood. The receptors shown here come from a human donor in a cohort sampled during active COVID-19.

This clone has just one count. The CDR3 is CASSPRQQSNYGYTF. The CDR3 bases are TGTGCCAGCAGCCCAAGACAGCAGTCTAACTATGGCTACACCTTC. The chain links TRBV7-6 to TRBJ1-2; TRBD1 is a possible D gene (5 bases). CDR3 size: 15 residues. CDR1 is SGHVS, CDR2 FNYEAQ, per germline. Trimming stripped 5 bases from V and 0 bases from J, with 13 bases between.

The chain joins TRBV3-1 (or the pseudogene TRBV3-2) to TRBJ2-7, with D tentatively TRBD2 (5 bases). Per the germline V gene, CDR1 is LGHDT and CDR2 is YNNKEL (reference sequence). This CDR3 has 13 residues. V dropped 5 bases and J dropped 4 bases, with 12 bases sitting between them. CDR3 nucleotide sequence: TGTGCCAGCAGCGTCAGCGGAAGGTACGAGCAGTACTTC. Translation: CASSVSGRYEQYF.

The chain carries TRBV28 and TRBJ2-7; 9 bases agree with TRBD1. V dropped 1 base and J dropped 4; count of bases not matched to a gene: 2. The CDR3 length is 14 residues. The germline gives CDR1 MDHEN, CDR2 SYDVKM. CDR3 nucleotide sequence: TGTGCCAGCAGTTTATACAGGGGGCAATACGAGCAGTACTTC. This translates into CASSLYRGQYEQYF.

The chain combines TRBV28 with TRBJ2-7; 7 bases agree with TRBD1. Germline V CDR1 and CDR2: MDHEN, SYDVKM. CDR3 length equals 23 residues. Trimming cost V 1 base and J 0 bases; bases outside gene matches: 27. CDR3 bases: TGTGCCAGCAGTTTATTTAGTTTGGGGACGCGGACAGGTGGTTTGGGGATCTCCTACGAGCAGTACTTC. Its protein product is CASSLFSLGTRTGGLGISYEQYF.

Only a few counts were recorded for this clone. The rearrangement links TRBV27 to TRBJ1-3; TRBD1 matches at 7 bases. V shed 2 bases, J shed 8 bases, and the junction held 12 bases outside the gene matches. The germline V gene has CDR1 MNHEY and CDR2 SMNVEV (reference sequence). This CDR3 spans 16 amino acids. The CDR3 reads CASSLTPQTGRHTIYF. The DNA of the CDR3 is TGTGCCAGCAGTTTAACCCCCCAGACAGGGAGGCACACCATATATTTT.